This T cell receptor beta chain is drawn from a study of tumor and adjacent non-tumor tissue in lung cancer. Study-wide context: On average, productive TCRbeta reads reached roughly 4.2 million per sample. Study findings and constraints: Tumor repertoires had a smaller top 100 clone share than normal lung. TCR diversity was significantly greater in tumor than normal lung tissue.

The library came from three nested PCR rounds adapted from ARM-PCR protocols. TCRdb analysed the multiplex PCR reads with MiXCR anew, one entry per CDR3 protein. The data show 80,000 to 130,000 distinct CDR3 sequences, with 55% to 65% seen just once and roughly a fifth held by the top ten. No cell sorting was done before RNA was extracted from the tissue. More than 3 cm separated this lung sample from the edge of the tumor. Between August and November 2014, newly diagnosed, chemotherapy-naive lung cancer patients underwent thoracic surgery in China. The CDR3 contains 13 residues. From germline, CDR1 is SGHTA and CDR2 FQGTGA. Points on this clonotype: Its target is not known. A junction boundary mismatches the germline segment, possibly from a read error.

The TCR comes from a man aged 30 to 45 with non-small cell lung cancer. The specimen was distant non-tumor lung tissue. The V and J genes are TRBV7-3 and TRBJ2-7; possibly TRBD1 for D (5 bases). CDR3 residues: CASSFGATYDQYF. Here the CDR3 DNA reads TGTGCCAGCAGCTTTGGGGCAACCTACGACCAGTACTTC.